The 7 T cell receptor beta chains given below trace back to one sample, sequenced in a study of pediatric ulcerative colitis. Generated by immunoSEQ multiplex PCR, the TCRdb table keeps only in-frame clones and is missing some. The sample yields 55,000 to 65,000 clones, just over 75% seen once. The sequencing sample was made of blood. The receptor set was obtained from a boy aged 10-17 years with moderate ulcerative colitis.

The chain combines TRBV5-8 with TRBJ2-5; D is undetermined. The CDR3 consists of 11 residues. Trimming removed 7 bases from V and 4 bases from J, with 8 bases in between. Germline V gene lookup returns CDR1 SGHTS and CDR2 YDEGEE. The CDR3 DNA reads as TGTGCCAGCTCGGTACTAGAGACCCAGTACTTC. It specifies CASSVLETQYF. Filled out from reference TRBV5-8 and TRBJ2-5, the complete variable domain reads EAGVTQSPTHLIKTRGQQATLRCSPISGHTSVYWYQQALGLGLQFLLWYDEGEERNRGNFPPRFSGRQFPNYSSELNVNALELEDSALYLCASSVLETQYFGPGTRLLVL.

The CDR3 here is CASSPNHLNTGELFF. DNA of the CDR3: TGTGCCAGCAGCCCCAATCACTTGAACACCGGGGAGCTGTTTTTT. The genes are TRBV7-2 and TRBJ2-2; unclear D gene. The germline V and J ends were trimmed by 5 bases and 1 base, with 11 bases remaining between them. The CDR3 length is 15 residues. Germline lookup yields CDR1 SGHTA and CDR2 FQGNSA.

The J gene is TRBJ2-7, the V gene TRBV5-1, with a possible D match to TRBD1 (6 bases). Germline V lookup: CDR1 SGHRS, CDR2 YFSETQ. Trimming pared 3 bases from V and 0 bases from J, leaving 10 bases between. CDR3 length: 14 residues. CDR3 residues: CASSSKGVSYEQYF. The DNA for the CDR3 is TGCGCCAGCAGCTCAAAGGGGGTCTCCTACGAGCAGTACTTC. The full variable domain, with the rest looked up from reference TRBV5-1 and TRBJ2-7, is KAGVTQTPRYLIKTRGQQVTLSCSPISGHRSVSWYQQTPGQGLQFLFEYFSETQRNKGNFPGRFSGRQFSNSRSEMNVSTLELGDSALYLCASSSKGVSYEQYFGPGTRLTVT.

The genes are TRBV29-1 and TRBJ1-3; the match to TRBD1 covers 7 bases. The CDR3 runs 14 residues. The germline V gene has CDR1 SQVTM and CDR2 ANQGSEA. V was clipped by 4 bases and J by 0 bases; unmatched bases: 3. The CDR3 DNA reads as TGCAGCGTTGGGGGACAGAGCTCTGGAAACACCATATATTTT. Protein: CSVGGQSSGNTIYF. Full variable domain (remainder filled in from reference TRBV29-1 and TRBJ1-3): SAVISQKPSRDICQRGTSLTIQCQVDSQVTMMFWYRQQPGQSLTLIATANQGSEATYESGFVIDKFPISRPNLTFSTLTVSNMSPEDSSIYLCSVGGQSSGNTIYFGEGSWLTVV.

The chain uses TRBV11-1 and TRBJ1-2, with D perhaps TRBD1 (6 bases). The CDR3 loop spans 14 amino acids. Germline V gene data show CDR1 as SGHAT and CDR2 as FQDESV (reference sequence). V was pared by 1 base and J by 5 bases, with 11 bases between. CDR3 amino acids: CASSLETGTYGYTF. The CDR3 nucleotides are TGTGCCAGCAGCTTAGAAACAGGGACTTATGGCTACACCTTC.

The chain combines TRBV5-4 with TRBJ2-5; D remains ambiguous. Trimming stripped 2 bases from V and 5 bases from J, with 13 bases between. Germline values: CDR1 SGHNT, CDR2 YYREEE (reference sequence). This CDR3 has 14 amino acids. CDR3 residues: CASSFVSRRETQYF. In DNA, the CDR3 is TGTGCCAGCAGCTTTGTGTCGCGTCGGGAGACCCAGTACTTC.

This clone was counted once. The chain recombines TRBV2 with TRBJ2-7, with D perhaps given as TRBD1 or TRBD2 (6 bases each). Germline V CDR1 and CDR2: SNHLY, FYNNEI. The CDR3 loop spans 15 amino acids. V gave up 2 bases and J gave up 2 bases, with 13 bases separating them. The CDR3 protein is CASSEWGRGAYEQYF. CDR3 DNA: TGTGCCAGCAGTGAATGGGGGCGCGGGGCCTACGAGCAGTACTTC.